The 5 T cell receptor beta chains presented below share a single source sample, sequenced in a study of blood T cell repertoires in COVID-19. TCRdb keeps only in-frame clones here, not all; method: immunoSEQ multiplex PCR. The table shows just over 150,000 clones, with about four fifths occurring only once. Material: peripheral blood. All receptors derive from a man aged 55 to 70 with acute or convalescent COVID-19.

The rearrangement uses TRBV7-2 and TRBJ1-2; D is possibly TRBD1 (5 bases). The CDR3 contains 14 residues. Germline CDR1 SGHTA, CDR2 FQGNSA. With 7 bases removed from V and 7 bases from J, the gap between germline ends came to 19 bases. The CDR3 DNA follows: TGTGCCAGCAACCCGAGTAGGGGAGCGGGTGGCTACACCTTC. Translated, it gives CASNPSRGAGGYTF.

The V gene is TRBV3-1 (or the pseudogene TRBV3-2), the J gene TRBJ1-3, with D uncertain. The germline V gene has CDR1 LGHDT and CDR2 YNNKEL (reference sequence). V gave up 4 bases and J gave up 0 bases, with 13 bases separating them. The CDR3 totals 16 residues. The CDR3 here is CASSPNAGGSGNTIYF. In DNA form, the CDR3 reads TGTGCCAGCAGCCCGAACGCTGGCGGCTCTGGAAACACCATATATTTT.

The chain employs TRBV4-2 and TRBJ2-7; TRBD1 aligns across 8 bases. V shed 3 bases and J 1 base; nucleotides not matched to a gene: 8. From germline, CDR1 is LGHNA and CDR2 YNFKEQ. This CDR3 region has 16 residues. CDR3 DNA: TGTGCCAGCAGCCACCCCTCCGGGACAGGTTCCTACGAGCAGTACTTC. Its protein is CASSHPSGTGSYEQYF.

This clone has a handful of counts. The chain joins TRBV6-1 to TRBJ1-4; 7 positions match TRBD1. Germline V gives CDR1 MNHNS, CDR2 SASEGT. The CDR3 runs 14 residues. V lost 3 bases, J lost 10 bases, and 8 bases stayed unmatched. The DNA of the CDR3 is TGTGCCAGCAGTGACCGGGACAGTGCGGGAAAACTGTTTTTT. Protein sequence: CASSDRDSAGKLFF.

This clone is a singleton in its sample. This rearrangement joins TRBV6-5 to TRBJ1-2; 7 bases are a match to TRBD1. Per the germline V gene, CDR1 is MNHEY and CDR2 is SVGAGI. CDR3 length equals 14 residues. J gave up 2 bases and V 6 bases, and 6 bases lay outside the gene matches. CDR3 bases: TGTGCCAGCAGCAGGGGGGAAAACAACTATGGCTACACCTTC. Its translation: CASSRGENNYGYTF.